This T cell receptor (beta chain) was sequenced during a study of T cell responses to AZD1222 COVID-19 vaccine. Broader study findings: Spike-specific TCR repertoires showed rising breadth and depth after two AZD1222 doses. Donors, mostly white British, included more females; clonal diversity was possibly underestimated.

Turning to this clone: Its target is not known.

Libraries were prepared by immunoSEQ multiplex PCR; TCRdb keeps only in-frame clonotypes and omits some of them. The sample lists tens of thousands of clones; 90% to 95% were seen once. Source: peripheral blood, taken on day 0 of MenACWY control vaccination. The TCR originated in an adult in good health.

This CDR3 is CSVAGQQGQYEQYF. In DNA, the CDR3 is TGCAGCGTTGCGGGTCAACAGGGTCAATACGAGCAGTACTTC. This chain uses TRBV29-1 with TRBJ2-7; D possibly corresponds to TRBD1 (6 bases). The germline gives CDR1 SQVTM, CDR2 ANQGSEA. The CDR3 consists of 14 residues. Trimming pared 4 bases from V and 4 bases from J, leaving 17 bases between.